This T cell receptor (beta chain) is from a study of T cell clones after liver transplantation. Study-wide points: Post-transplant time points were not standardized, so conclusions are preliminary.

To note about this clone: Its antigen is currently unknown.

Method: immunoSEQ multiplex PCR; TCRdb's copy keeps in-frame clones and lacks some. Of tens of thousands of clones detected, about 80% appear once; the ten largest clones hold 0.79%. CDR1 and CDR2 (germline): SGHVS, FNYEAQ. There are 17 residues in the CDR3. Trimming stripped 5 bases from V and 0 bases from J, with 14 bases between. The source was CD4+ T cells from blood, collected 12 months after liver transplant. The V call is TRBV7-6, the J call TRBJ2-6, with D possibly TRBD1 on 5 matching bases. This sequence originates from a human patient who received a liver transplant. Certain T cells may be donor cells from the graft. The CDR3 sequence is CASSAGQGRSGANVLTF. The CDR3 DNA follows: TGTGCCAGCAGCGCCGGGCAGGGCCGCTCTGGGGCCAACGTCCTGACTTTC.